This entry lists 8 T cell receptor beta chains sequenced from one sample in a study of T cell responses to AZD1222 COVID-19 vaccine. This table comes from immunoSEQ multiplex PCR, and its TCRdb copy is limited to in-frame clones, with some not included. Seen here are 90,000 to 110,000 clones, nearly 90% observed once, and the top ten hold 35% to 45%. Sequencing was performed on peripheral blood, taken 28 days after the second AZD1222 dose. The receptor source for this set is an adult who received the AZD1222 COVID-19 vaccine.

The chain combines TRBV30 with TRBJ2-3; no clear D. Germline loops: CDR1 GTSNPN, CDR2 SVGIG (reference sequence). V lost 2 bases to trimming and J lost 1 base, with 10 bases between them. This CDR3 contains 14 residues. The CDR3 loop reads CAWSSQLGTDTQYF. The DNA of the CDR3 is TGTGCCTGGAGTAGCCAGCTGGGCACAGATACGCAGTATTTT.

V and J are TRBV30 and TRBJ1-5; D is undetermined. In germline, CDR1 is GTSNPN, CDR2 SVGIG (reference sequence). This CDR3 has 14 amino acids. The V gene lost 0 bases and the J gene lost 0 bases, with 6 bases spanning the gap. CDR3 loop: CAWSVSYSNQPQHF. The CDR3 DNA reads TGTGCCTGGAGTGTGAGTTATAGCAATCAGCCCCAGCATTTT.

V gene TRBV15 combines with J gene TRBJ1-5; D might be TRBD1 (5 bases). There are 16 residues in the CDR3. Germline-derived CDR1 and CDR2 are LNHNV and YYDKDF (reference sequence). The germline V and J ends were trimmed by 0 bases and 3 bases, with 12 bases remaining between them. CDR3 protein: CATSREGPAINQPQHF. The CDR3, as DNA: TGTGCCACCAGCAGAGAGGGGCCAGCTATCAATCAGCCCCAGCATTTT.

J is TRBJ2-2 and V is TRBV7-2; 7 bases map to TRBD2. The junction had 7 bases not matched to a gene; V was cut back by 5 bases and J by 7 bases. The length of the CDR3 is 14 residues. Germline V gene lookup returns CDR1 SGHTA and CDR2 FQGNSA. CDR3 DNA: TGTGCCAGCAGCCAGCTGCGGGAGATCGGGGAGCTGTTTTTT. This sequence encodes CASSQLREIGELFF.

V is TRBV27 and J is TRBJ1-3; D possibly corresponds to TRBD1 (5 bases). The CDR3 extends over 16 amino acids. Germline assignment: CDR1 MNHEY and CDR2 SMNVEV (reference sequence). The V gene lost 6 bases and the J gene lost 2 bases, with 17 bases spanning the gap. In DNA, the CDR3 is TGTGCCAGCAGGGGGCATATCGGGCCAACTGGAAACACCATATATTTT. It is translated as CASRGHIGPTGNTIYF.

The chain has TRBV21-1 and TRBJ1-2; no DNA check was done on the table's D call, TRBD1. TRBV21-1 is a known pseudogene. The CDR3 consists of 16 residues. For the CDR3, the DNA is TGTGCCAGCAGCAAGGAACCGGGACAGAGTAAGTATGGCTACACCTTC. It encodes CASSKEPGQSKYGYTF.

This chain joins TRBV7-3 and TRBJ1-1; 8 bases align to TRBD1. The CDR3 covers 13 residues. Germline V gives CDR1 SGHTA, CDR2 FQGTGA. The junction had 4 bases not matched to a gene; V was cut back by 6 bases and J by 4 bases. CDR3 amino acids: CASSFGQGTEAFF. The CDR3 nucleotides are TGTGCCAGCAGTTTCGGACAGGGCACTGAAGCTTTCTTT.

CDR3 DNA: TGTGCCAGCAGTGAATCTAGCGACCCCTCCTACAATGAGCAGTTCTTC. Residues: CASSESSDPSYNEQFF. This chain links TRBV6-1 with TRBJ2-1; tentatively, D is TRBD2 (6 bases). Trimming took off 2 bases at V and 0 bases at J, with 11 bases between the two ends. Looked up from germline, CDR1 is MNHNS and CDR2 is SASEGT. The CDR3 extends over 16 amino acids.